The clone carrying this TCR beta chain was detected many times. Its cognate antigen is unknown. Previously described methods and listed TCR primers were employed for the bulk TCR libraries. MiXCR, applied by TCRdb to the PCR reads, yields one record per CDR3 protein. The repertoire holds about 320,000 distinct CDR3 sequences, 24% seen once, with roughly 0.7% in the top ten. Naive CD8 T cells, phenotype CD8+CD4-CCR7+CD45RA+, were sorted. The sample is drawn from a study of molecular identifiers for immune sequencing clone quantification. Overall study results and limits: Barcode-sharing identical TCR molecules could underestimate highly expanded clone sizes. Spiked Jurkat TCR RNA equivalent to one cell reportedly surfaced among about a million naive cells.

Germline loops: CDR1 SEHNR, CDR2 FQNEAQ (reference sequence). Trimming removed 1 base at V and 4 bases at J, with 4 bases between. The CDR3 totals 12 residues. Sequenced input: naive CD8+ T cells from blood, with Jurkat cell RNA spiked in. Noted subset: FACS-sorted CD8+CD4-CCR7+CD45RA+ naive T cells. The rearrangement joins TRBV7-9 to TRBJ1-1; no definite D call. The receptor's source is a human donor in good health. Some libraries in this study had Jurkat cell RNA spiked in. CDR3 sequence: CASSLDVTEAFF. The CDR3 DNA reads TGTGCCAGCAGCTTAGACGTCACTGAAGCTTTCTTT.